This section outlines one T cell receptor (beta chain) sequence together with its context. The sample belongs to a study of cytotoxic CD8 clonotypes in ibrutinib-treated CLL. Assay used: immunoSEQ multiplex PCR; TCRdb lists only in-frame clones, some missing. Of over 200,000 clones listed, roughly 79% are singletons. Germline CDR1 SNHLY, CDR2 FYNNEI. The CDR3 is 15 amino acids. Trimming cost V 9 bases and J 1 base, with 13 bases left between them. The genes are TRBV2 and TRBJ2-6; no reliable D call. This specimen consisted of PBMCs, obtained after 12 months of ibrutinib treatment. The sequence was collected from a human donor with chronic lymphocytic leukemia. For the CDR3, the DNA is TGTGCCAGTTGGAAAGAGAGGTCTGGGGCCAACGTCCTGACTTTC. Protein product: CASWKERSGANVLTF.